This T cell receptor (beta chain) was found in a study of blood T cell repertoires in COVID-19. Background on the study: There were acute and convalescent COVID-19 samples, and they came from the United States, Italy and Spain. Sources were T cells, B-cell-depleted T cells, or PBMCs; the material itself was cDNA or gDNA.

Clones were read by immunoSEQ multiplex PCR, and TCRdb kept only the in-frame ones, dropping some. The sample has 300,000 or so clones; about nine tenths are singletons. V was pared by 3 bases and J by 2 bases, with 7 bases of the junction left unmatched. The CDR3 is 15 amino acids. Germline V gene data show CDR1 as MDHEN and CDR2 as SYDVKM. Study members were between roughly 18 and 100 years old and lived in about two dozen US regions. Exposed participants came across a COVID-19 case within 2 weeks before study entry. The TCR sequence derives from a woman in her 50s who had been exposed to COVID-19. This chain joins TRBV28 and TRBJ2-7; 7 bases align to TRBD1. What was sequenced was PBMCs or T cells enriched from blood (not recorded which). Here the CDR3 reads CASSFPTGQAYEQYF. DNA for the CDR3: TGTGCCAGCAGTTTTCCGACCGGACAGGCCTACGAGCAGTACTTC.